This T cell receptor (beta chain) derives from a study of T cells after posttransplantation cyclophosphamide. Study observations and caveats: Skin or GI-infiltrating T cells shared few TRB sequences with blood. Later blood repertoires were often dominated by clones from the donor CD8+ memory compartment. After PTCy, TRB diversity resembled that of CNI/methotrexate controls.

Germline V gives CDR1 LGHNA, CDR2 YSLEER. The CDR3 spans 18 residues. J gave up 1 base and V 0 bases, and 8 bases lay outside the gene matches. Sequencing used immunoSEQ multiplex PCR; TCRdb keeps in-frame clones, though not all of them. Among roughly 10,000 clones, about 95% were seen once, and the ten largest hold 0.3%. This related bone marrow graft donor gave peripheral blood on the day of marrow donation. On this clone itself: Its antigen is not identified.

The receptor's source is a man between 25 and 39 years old in good health and a related stem cell transplant donor. This chain joins TRBV4-3 and TRBJ1-1; 10 bases are a match to TRBD1. The sequenced sample consisted of naive CD8+ T cells sorted from PBMCs. In nucleotides, the CDR3 is TGCGCCAGCAGCCAAGATTTTCTCCGGACAGGGGGGAACACTGAAGCTTTCTTT. Translated: CASSQDFLRTGGNTEAFF.